This TCR beta chain was recorded in a study of blood T cell repertoires in COVID-19. Study-wide context: Sample material is recorded as cDNA or gDNA derived from T cells, B-cell-depleted T cells, or PBMCs.

Original handling: Reference gene primer amplification yielded estimated nucleated cell counts. TCRdb's copy holds only in-frame clones and misses some; the assay was immunoSEQ multiplex PCR. That table gives V, J and clone size, and the DNA gave D and trimming. Among around 160,000 clones listed, approximately 80% were seen once. The germline gives CDR1 MDHEN, CDR2 SYDVKM. CDR3 size: 14 residues. The ends were cut back, 8 bases at V and 8 bases at J, with 19 bases in the middle. This clone has more than one count but fewer than ten. The V gene is TRBV28, the J gene TRBJ1-3; D might be TRBD1 (6 bases). Sequenced: peripheral blood. This receptor was identified in a woman between 40 and 55 years old with active or convalescent COVID-19. This chain's CDR3 is CASVGQWAGDTIYF. In DNA, the CDR3 is TGTGCCAGCGTTGGACAGTGGGCGGGGGACACCATATATTTT.